The clone carrying this T cell receptor (beta chain) was counted only a few times. The data stem from a study of early T cells in non-severe SARS-CoV-2 infection. Germline CDR1 SGHRS, CDR2 YFSETQ. The V end was cut by 8 bases, the J end by 2 bases, with 11 bases between. There are 12 residues in the CDR3. Individual cDNA molecules received unique molecular identifiers during library preparation. TCRdb re-called the 5' RACE reads through MiXCR, storing one row per CDR3 protein. Of roughly 75,000 distinct CDR3 sequences listed, about 16% are singletons. Sequencing used whole blood. The clonotype originates from an adult who was a healthcare worker with PCR-confirmed SARS-CoV-2 infection or an uninfected control (not recorded which). The gene calls are TRBV5-1 and TRBJ2-7; TRBD2 is a possible D gene (6 bases). CDR3 coding DNA: TGCGCCAGGGGAGGCGTAGCCTACGAGCAGTACTTC. As protein: CARGGVAYEQYF.